This T cell receptor beta chain was found in a study of PD-L1 blockade in urothelial cancer. Study-level background: Timepoints chosen for blood analysis were 3 weeks (second dose) and 6 weeks after treatment start. There were a median of approximately 150,000 T cells in blood samples.

The repertoire was sequenced with immunoSEQ multiplex PCR; TCRdb's copy has only in-frame clones and lacks some. This sample has 80,000 to 90,000 clones, with about 85% found just once. Time point denoted: pretreatment peripheral blood. The sequence derives from a man aged 55 to 70 with urothelial cancer. This specimen consisted of PBMCs, obtained around atezolizumab (anti-PD-L1) treatment.

CDR3 in DNA: TGTGCCAGCAGCTTTGGGCCACTCAACGATCATGATACGCAGTATTTT. It encodes CASSFGPLNDHDTQYF. The V and J genes are TRBV11-3 and TRBJ2-3; D call uncertain. CDR1 is SGHNT, CDR2 YENEEA, per germline. V gave up 3 bases and J gave up 6 bases, with 19 bases separating them. CDR3 size: 16 residues.